The rows below give T cell receptor beta chains drawn from one sample of a study of human T cells and chemical hapten exposure. TCRdb re-called the RACE reads through MiXCR, storing one row per CDR3 protein. The sample includes 180,000 or so distinct CDR3 sequences, 13% to 15% of them seen just once. The sequenced sample was whole blood, obtained in connection with sensitization to the hapten diphenylcyclopropenone (DPC). These receptors originate from a woman in her 30s with alopecia areata. Some clones in this sample may be carry-over from other donors' samples. Each CDR3 is given with its conserved first and last residue. A D gene is named only where the DNA matches it firmly. Clone size appears in some rows only: once, few, many, or a class for an expanded clone.

DNA: TGCGCCAGCAGCTTGGGAGTTAATGAAAAACTGTTTTTT; CDR3: CASSLGVNEKLFF; J: TRBJ1-4; V: TRBV5-1; D: .; length: 13; size: few
DNA: TGTGCCAGCAGCTTTGAGGGTGCGGCTAATGAAAAACTGTTTTTT; CDR3: CASSFEGAANEKLFF; J: TRBJ1-4; V: TRBV7-9; D: .; length: 15; size: many
DNA: TGTGCCAGTAGTATCAATCACAGGCAGCCCCAGCATTTT; CDR3: CASSINHRQPQHF; J: TRBJ1-5; V: TRBV19; D: .; length: 13; size: few
DNA: TGTGCCAGCAGTAAGACAGGGACCTACAATGAGCAGTTCTTC; CDR3: CASSKTGTYNEQFF; J: TRBJ2-1; V: TRBV12-3/TRBV12-4; D: TRBD1; length: 14; size: .
DNA: TGTGCCAGCAGCCCCGGTTTGACAGCCAAAAGGGCCAAAAACATTCAGTACTTC; CDR3: CASSPGLTAKRAKNIQYF; J: TRBJ2-4; V: TRBV3-2; D: .; length: 18; size: many
DNA: TGTGCCAGCAGCTTAACAGTTATCCCCACAGATACGCAGTATTTT; CDR3: CASSLTVIPTDTQYF; J: TRBJ2-3; V: TRBV7-3; D: .; length: 15; size: .
DNA: TGTGCCAGCAGTTTACAGGGGGATGGCTACACCTTC; CDR3: CASSLQGDGYTF; J: TRBJ1-2; V: TRBV28; D: TRBD1; length: 12; size: few
DNA: TGTGCCAGCAGCGACCCCACCGGGGGCCCATCTCAGCCCCAGCATTTT; CDR3: CASSDPTGGPSQPQHF; J: TRBJ1-5; V: TRBV6-6; D: .; length: 16; size: medium-sized
DNA: TGTGCCAGCAGCCAAGAATTGGGTCCCTACGAGCAGTACTTC; CDR3: CASSQELGPYEQYF; J: TRBJ2-7; V: TRBV14; D: .; length: 14; size: .
DNA: TGTGCCAGCAGCTTAGCCCCAGGGATGCTCACTGAAGCTTTCTTT; CDR3: CASSLAPGMLTEAFF; J: TRBJ1-1; V: TRBV7-6; D: .; length: 15; size: few
DNA: TGTGCCAGCAGCTTCCTTATGCAGCCCCAGCATTTT; CDR3: CASSFLMQPQHF; J: TRBJ1-5; V: TRBV7-2; D: .; length: 12; size: .
DNA: TGTGCCAGCACCGATAACTGGAACACTGAAGCTTTCTTT; CDR3: CASTDNWNTEAFF; J: TRBJ1-1; V: TRBV7-2; D: .; length: 13; size: .
DNA: TGTGCCACCAGCAGAGTCTTGGGGGTAGAAGCTTTCTTT; CDR3: CATSRVLGVEAFF; J: TRBJ1-1; V: TRBV15; D: .; length: 13; size: .
DNA: TGTGCCAGCAATCGTCAGTGGGGACGGCTGAACACCGGGGAGCTGTTTTTT; CDR3: CASNRQWGRLNTGELFF; J: TRBJ2-2; V: TRBV7-9; D: .; length: 17; size: many
DNA: TGTGCCACCAGTGACCCGGGACAGGGTAGTTGGGGCGATGAGCAGTTCTTC; CDR3: CATSDPGQGSWGDEQFF; J: TRBJ2-1; V: TRBV24-1; D: TRBD1; length: 17; size: few
DNA: TGCGCCAGCAGCTTGGCGGGACAGTCTTTTCTCAACTCCTACAATGAGCAGTTCTTC; CDR3: CASSLAGQSFLNSYNEQFF; J: TRBJ2-1; V: TRBV5-1; D: TRBD1; length: 19; size: many
DNA: TGTGCCAGCAGTTACGGGACAGGGTTGAACACTGAAGCTTTCTTT; CDR3: CASSYGTGLNTEAFF; J: TRBJ1-1; V: TRBV6-2/TRBV6-3; D: TRBD1; length: 15; size: few
DNA: TGTGCCAGCAGCCAAGAATGGCAGGGGCCCTACGAGCAGTACTTC; CDR3: CASSQEWQGPYEQYF; J: TRBJ2-7; V: TRBV4-2; D: .; length: 15; size: .
DNA: TGTGCCAGTACCCCGGGGAAGGGAGTCGGGTATGGCTACACCTTC; CDR3: CASTPGKGVGYGYTF; J: TRBJ1-2; V: TRBV19; D: .; length: 15; size: few
DNA: TGTGCCAGCAGTTACGGACGCCAGGGTTCGAGAAATTCACCCCTCCACTTT; CDR3: CASSYGRQGSRNSPLHF; J: TRBJ1-6; V: TRBV7-9; D: .; length: 17; size: many
DNA: TGTGCCAGCAGCTTAGATCTGACAGGGTATCAGCCGCCCCAGCATTTT; CDR3: CASSLDLTGYQPPQHF; J: TRBJ1-5; V: TRBV7-2; D: TRBD1; length: 16; size: .
DNA: TGCAGTGCCTCCGGGACAGGGGATTTGGGCAATCAGCCCCAGCATTTT; CDR3: CSASGTGDLGNQPQHF; J: TRBJ1-5; V: TRBV20-1; D: TRBD1; length: 16; size: few
DNA: TGCAGCGCCGGGGGAGGTGTGAAGGAAAAACTGTTTTTT; CDR3: CSAGGGVKEKLFF; J: TRBJ1-4; V: TRBV29-1; D: .; length: 13; size: few
DNA: TGTGCCTCCATTCGGAAAATGAACACTGAAGCTTTCTTT; CDR3: CASIRKMNTEAFF; J: TRBJ1-1; V: TRBV30; D: .; length: 13; size: few
DNA: TGTGCCAGCAGCTTAGAGGAGAGGGGGAGCAAGTATTTT; CDR3: CASSLEERGSKYF; J: TRBJ2-3; V: TRBV7-6; D: .; length: 13; size: .
DNA: TGTGCCAGCTCACCATCCAGCACCAATGAAAAACTGTTTTTT; CDR3: CASSPSSTNEKLFF; J: TRBJ1-4; V: TRBV18; D: .; length: 14; size: many
DNA: TGTGCCAGCAGCCCCGGGACAGGGGGTAGAAACACCATATATTTT; CDR3: CASSPGTGGRNTIYF; J: TRBJ1-3; V: TRBV9; D: TRBD1; length: 15; size: many
DNA: TGTGCCAGCAGTTTGTGGACGTCCTATAATTCACCCCTCCACTTT; CDR3: CASSLWTSYNSPLHF; J: TRBJ1-6; V: TRBV28; D: .; length: 15; size: few
DNA: TGTGCCAGCACCCTAGACACAAGGGGTGGCTACACCTTC; CDR3: CASTLDTRGGYTF; J: TRBJ1-2; V: TRBV6-1; D: .; length: 13; size: .